Each of the 15 T cell receptor beta chains below was sequenced from the same sample in a study of blood T cell repertoires in COVID-19. Method: immunoSEQ multiplex PCR; TCRdb's copy keeps in-frame clones and lacks some. The table has 29,000 or so clones, approximately 90% seen once. Sequenced sample: peripheral blood. All receptors derive from a human donor in a cohort sampled during active COVID-19.

The J gene is TRBJ2-3, the V gene TRBV6-2 or TRBV6-3; perhaps TRBD2 as D (6 bases). There are 20 residues in the CDR3. V lost 4 bases and J 1 base, leaving 27 bases between the germline ends. Looked up from germline, CDR1 is MNHEY and CDR2 is SVGEGT. DNA of the CDR3: TGTGCCAGCAGTTCGGAATGGAGGTGGGACTCAACTAGCCGCACAGATACGCAGTATTTT. The encoded protein is CASSSEWRWDSTSRTDTQYF.

The rearrangement joins TRBV6-2 or TRBV6-3 to TRBJ1-5; 8 bases line up with TRBD1. Germline lookup yields CDR1 MNHEY and CDR2 SVGEGT. There are 20 residues in the CDR3. Trimming cost V 2 bases and J 2 bases; bases outside gene matches: 17. The CDR3 DNA follows: TGTGCCAGCAGTTACCCTCTCCGGACAGGGAACGTCCGAGGCAATCAGCCCCAGCATTTT. This translates into CASSYPLRTGNVRGNQPQHF.

The chain combines TRBV2 with TRBJ2-3; TRBD1 aligns across 12 bases. Germline CDR1 reads SNHLY; CDR2 reads FYNNEI. The CDR3 sequence is 14 residues long. The V segment lost 4 bases and the J segment 6 bases; nucleotides outside the gene matches: 2. CDR3 in amino acids: CASSGGQGADTQYF. In DNA form, the CDR3 reads TGTGCCAGCAGTGGGGGACAGGGGGCGGATACGCAGTATTTT.

The chain is built from TRBV24-1 and TRBJ2-7, with D maybe TRBD2 (5 bases). Between the trimmed V and J ends, which lost 4 bases and 4 bases, there was a span of 19 bases. Germline loops: CDR1 KGHDR, CDR2 SFDVKD. The CDR3 contains 16 residues. The CDR3 loop reads CATSELEALSSYEQYF. In DNA, the CDR3 is TGTGCCACCAGTGAGTTGGAGGCACTCAGTTCTTACGAGCAGTACTTC.

The rearrangement links TRBV4-3 to TRBJ1-2; no clear D. With 0 bases removed from V and 8 bases from J, the gap between germline ends came to 10 bases. Germline CDR1 LGHNA, CDR2 YSLEER. This CDR3 region has 13 residues. CDR3: CASSQETAGGYTF. The CDR3 bases are TGCGCCAGCAGCCAAGAAACAGCAGGCGGCTACACCTTC.

In its sample, this clone was seen a few times. V is TRBV6-5 and J is TRBJ1-6; D gene unclear. V lost 4 bases, J lost 10 bases, and 14 bases lay in between. Germline CDR1 MNHEY, CDR2 SVGAGI. The CDR3 has 14 residues. CDR3 in DNA: TGTGCCAGCAGTTCCGGGAGTAGGAAGTCACCCCTCCACTTT. This sequence encodes CASSSGSRKSPLHF.

The chain couples TRBV7-3 to TRBJ1-2; 7 nucleotides agree with TRBD1. In germline, CDR1 is SGHTA, CDR2 FQGTGA. With V trimmed by 3 bases and J by 8 bases, 15 bases remained unmatched. This CDR3 has 16 amino acids. The CDR3 sequence is CASSFIADRSFEGYTF. CDR3 coding DNA: TGTGCCAGCAGCTTTATAGCGGACAGGTCCTTTGAGGGCTACACCTTC.

The chain joins TRBV15 to TRBJ1-1; TRBD1 might be the D (5 bases). The CDR3 sequence is 15 residues long. The V end was cut by 0 bases, the J end by 3 bases, with 11 bases between. Germline lookup yields CDR1 LNHNV and CDR2 YYDKDF (reference sequence). CDR3 protein: CATSRDPRVDTEAFF. As DNA, the CDR3 is TGTGCCACCAGCAGAGATCCCAGGGTTGACACTGAAGCTTTCTTT. The full variable domain, completed using reference TRBV15 and TRBJ1-1, is DAMVIQNPRYQVTQFGKPVTLSCSQTLNHNVMYWYQQKSSQAPKLLFHYYDKDFNNEADTPDNFQSRRPNTSFCFLDIRSPGLGDTAMYLCATSRDPRVDTEAFFGQGTRLTVV.

V and J are TRBV30 and TRBJ2-1, with 10 nucleotides matching TRBD1. There are 14 residues in the CDR3. J gave up 10 bases and V 2 bases, and 8 bases lay outside the gene matches. CDR1 and CDR2 from the germline V gene are GTSNPN and SVGIG (reference sequence). The CDR3 DNA is TGTGCCTGGAGTACCGGGACAGGGGCGGCAGAGCAGTTCTTC. This sequence encodes CAWSTGTGAAEQFF. Together with reference TRBV30 and TRBJ2-1, the CDR3 gives the full variable domain: SQTIHQWPATLVQPVGSPLSLECTVEGTSNPNLYWYRQAAGRGLQLLFYSVGIGQISSEVPQNLSASRPQDRQFILSSKKLLLSDSGFYLCAWSTGTGAAEQFFGPGTRLTVL.

This rearrangement joins TRBV30 to TRBJ1-1; D is possibly TRBD1 (6 bases). Trimming took 1 base from V and 1 from J, leaving 7 bases between them. Looked up from germline, CDR1 is GTSNPN and CDR2 is SVGIG (reference sequence). This CDR3 contains 13 residues. The CDR3 protein is CAWSAGQNTEAFF. The CDR3 DNA reads TGTGCCTGGAGTGCGGGACAGAACACTGAAGCTTTCTTT.

The rearrangement joins TRBV4-1 to TRBJ2-7, with a tentative D call TRBD1 (6 bases). The CDR3 is 14 residues long. CDR1 and CDR2 (germline): MGHRA, YSYEKL. Between the trimmed V and J ends, which lost 2 bases and 3 bases, there was a span of 11 bases. The CDR3 loop is CASSQRDTGYEQYF. The CDR3 DNA sequence: TGCGCCAGCAGCCAACGGGACACTGGCTACGAGCAGTACTTC.

V usage is TRBV7-6 and J usage is TRBJ2-1; 11 bases agree with TRBD2. CDR3 length equals 17 residues. The germline V gene encodes CDR1 SGHVS and CDR2 FNYEAQ. Trimming at V came to 5 bases and at J to 3 bases, leaving 9 bases not matched to a gene. CDR3 residues: CASSPLSTSGGYNEQFF. CDR3 bases: TGTGCCAGCAGCCCCCTGAGTACTAGCGGGGGCTACAATGAGCAGTTCTTC.

V is TRBV7-2 and J is TRBJ1-3; 7 positions agree with TRBD1. V dropped 5 bases and J dropped 2; count of bases not matched to a gene: 9. The CDR3 totals 16 residues. CDR1 is SGHTA, CDR2 FQGNSA, per germline. CDR3 residues: CASSLGTVKTGNTIYF. The CDR3 DNA reads TGTGCCAGCAGCCTCGGGACAGTTAAGACTGGAAACACCATATATTTT.

J is TRBJ2-3 and V is TRBV4-3; tentatively, D is TRBD2 (6 bases). Germline CDR1 and CDR2: LGHNA and YSLEER. The CDR3 runs 16 residues. V lost 1 base to trimming and J lost 3 bases, with 14 bases between them. CDR3 region: CASSQGDGGRTDTQYF. The CDR3 DNA reads as TGCGCCAGCAGCCAAGGGGACGGGGGAAGGACAGATACGCAGTATTTT.

The J gene is TRBJ1-1, the V gene TRBV30, with D uncertain. There are 13 residues in the CDR3. Germline V CDR1 and CDR2: GTSNPN, SVGIG (reference sequence). The V end lost 0 bases, the J end lost 3 bases, and 8 bases lay between the germline ends. CDR3 protein: CAWSVEVHTEAFF. CDR3 sequence (DNA): TGTGCCTGGAGTGTAGAGGTTCACACTGAAGCTTTCTTT. Supplemented by reference TRBV30 and TRBJ1-1, the full variable domain reads SQTIHQWPATLVQPVGSPLSLECTVEGTSNPNLYWYRQAAGRGLQLLFYSVGIGQISSEVPQNLSASRPQDRQFILSSKKLLLSDSGFYLCAWSVEVHTEAFFGQGTRLTVV.